The 13 T cell receptor beta chains presented below share a single source sample, sequenced in a study of metastatic and nonmetastatic thyroid tumors. TCRdb re-analyzed the PCR reads through MiXCR. The repertoire holds 20,000 to 25,000 clones, around 21% seen once, with roughly 30% in the top ten. No treatment had been given to any patient before thyroid surgery. Material: blood. These receptors all stem from a female donor with papillary thyroid cancer or a benign thyroid nodule (not recorded which). Some clones in this sample may be carry-over from other donors' samples.

This clone was picked up many times. The chain links TRBV4-2 to TRBJ2-4; D gene unclear. This CDR3 contains 15 residues. Trimming stripped 0 bases from V and 6 bases from J, with 12 bases between. Germline V gene sequence: CDR1 LGHNA, CDR2 YNFKEQ. The CDR3 spells CASSQEVGPGNIQYF. CDR3 bases: TGTGCCAGCAGCCAAGAAGTGGGCCCAGGAAACATTCAGTACTTC.

This clone showed up many times. The V call is TRBV2, the J call TRBJ1-1, with TRBD1 identical over 7 bases. The ends lost 3 bases at V and 2 bases at J; junction bases unmatched: 3. Germline V CDR1 and CDR2: SNHLY, FYNNEI. This CDR3 has 14 residues. The chain's CDR3 is CASSDTGVNTEAFF. CDR3 sequence (DNA): TGTGCCAGCAGTGACACAGGGGTTAACACTGAAGCTTTCTTT.

This clone was counted ten times or more. The gene calls are TRBV3-1 and TRBJ1-2; 9 bases match TRBD1. V was pared by 4 bases and J by 2 bases, with 5 bases of the junction left unmatched. The length of the CDR3 is 15 residues. The germline V gene has CDR1 LGHDT and CDR2 YNNKEL (reference sequence). This CDR3 is CASSPLDRGNYGYTF. DNA of the CDR3: TGTGCCAGCAGCCCCCTAGACAGGGGGAACTATGGCTACACCTTC.

The table lists this clone with many counts. The chain couples TRBV2 to TRBJ2-3, with TRBD2 matching 14 bases. CDR3 size: 16 residues. Unmatched junction bases numbered 3, after V lost 6 bases and J lost 1 base. The germline CDR1 and CDR2 sequences are SNHLY and FYNNEI. This CDR3 reads CASRWGLAGGTDTQYF. The CDR3 region has the DNA TGTGCCAGCAGGTGGGGACTAGCGGGAGGCACAGATACGCAGTATTTT.

This clone was observed at least ten times. Relative to the germline gene, one junction end is altered; a read error may explain this. CDR3 sequence reads: CSARAGGTTDTQYF. The CDR3 DNA reads TGCAGTGCCAGAGCGGGAGGGACCACAGATACGCAGTATTTT. The chain uses TRBV20-1 and TRBJ2-3; 10 bases match TRBD2. The CDR3 sequence is 14 residues long. The germline V gene has CDR1 DFQATT and CDR2 SNEGSKA (reference sequence).

This clone was seen at least ten times. The chain carries TRBV20-1 and TRBJ2-7; weak D call: TRBD2 (5 bases). Germline CDR1 is DFQATT and CDR2 is SNEGSKA (reference sequence). The CDR3 totals 12 residues. Trimming left V 4 bases short and J 2 bases short, with 9 bases between. The CDR3 spells CSAIDGAYEQYF. CDR3 in DNA: TGCAGTGCTATTGACGGGGCCTACGAGCAGTACTTC.

This clone occurred many times. The genes are TRBV12-3 or TRBV12-4 and TRBJ1-1, with a tentative D call TRBD1 (5 bases). The CDR3 is 12 residues long. V was pared by 6 bases and J by 1 base, with 6 bases between. The CDR3 sequence is CASRGGNTEAFF. CDR3 in DNA: TGTGCCAGCAGGGGGGGGAACACTGAAGCTTTCTTT.

This clone occurred a few times. The chain is built from TRBV27 and TRBJ1-5; D uncertain. The CDR3 spans 12 residues. Germline CDR1 and CDR2: MNHEY and SMNVEV (reference sequence). V was clipped by 6 bases and J by 6 bases, with 9 bases between them. CDR3 protein: CASSKLGQPQHF. The CDR3 DNA reads as TGTGCCAGCAGCAAGCTAGGTCAGCCCCAGCATTTT.

For this clone: A read error may be the cause here, since a much bigger clone is one base away. The chain is built from TRBV20-1 and TRBJ1-2; TRBD1 is a possible D gene (5 bases). V shed 4 bases and J shed 2 bases, with 8 bases lying between them. CDR3 length equals 12 residues. CDR1 and CDR2 (germline): DFQATT, SNEGSKA (reference sequence). CDR3 nucleotides: TGCAGTGCTACCAGACAGAACTATGGCTACACCTTC. Its protein product is CSATRQNYGYTF.

The V gene is TRBV6-1, the J gene TRBJ2-1; 7 bases line up with TRBD1. The CDR3 length is 16 residues. After removal of 2 bases from V and 0 bases from J, the junction contained 4 bases not matched to a gene. The germline gives CDR1 MNHNS, CDR2 SASEGT. This chain's CDR3 is CASSELTGFSYNEQFF. CDR3 nucleotides: TGTGCCAGCAGTGAACTGACAGGGTTCTCCTACAATGAGCAGTTCTTC.

This clone was found many times. An end of the junction differs from the germline gene, which may be a read error. The chain uses TRBV4-3 and TRBJ2-1, with 13 bases fitting TRBD2. The CDR3 has 18 amino acids. CDR1 LGHNA and CDR2 YSLEER come from the germline V gene. CDR3 sequence (DNA): TGCGCCAGCAGTCAAGGCACTAGCGGGAGGGCCCGGGGCAATGAGCAGTTCTTC. This sequence encodes CASSQGTSGRARGNEQFF.

This clone was seen many times. The V call is TRBV12-3 or TRBV12-4, the J call TRBJ1-6; D is perhaps TRBD1 (6 bases). This CDR3 is 12 amino acids long. Deletions cut 6 bases from V and 10 bases from J, with 10 bases between. The DNA of the CDR3 is TGTGCCAGCAGGGGGGGGGGCTCACCCCTCCACTTT. This gives the protein CASRGGGSPLHF.

The rearrangement joins TRBV6-4 to TRBJ1-1, with D unclear. Trimming took 6 bases from V and 0 from J, leaving 8 bases between them. CDR3 length: 13 amino acids. The germline V gene encodes CDR1 MRHNA and CDR2 SNTAGT. CDR3 in amino acids: CASRQSLNTEAFF. The CDR3 bases are TGTGCCAGCAGACAGAGCTTGAACACTGAAGCTTTCTTT.